This TCR beta chain was retrieved from a study of cytomegalovirus exposure and HLA in healthy donors. Overall study findings and caveats: Evidence from a later analysis indicated that most CMV-associated TCR beta chains looked HLA-restricted. There were reportedly fewer N-insertions in an Asian-associated ancestry cluster than the roughly 700-donor mean, in a later analysis. TCR beta chains associated with HLA were, in a later analysis, more clonally expanded than equally common others.

Primers for the PCR totalled 60 Vbeta and 13 Jbeta. Original data processing: Later work found tens of millions of unique TCR beta chains, with about 10 million shared. Profiled with immunoSEQ multiplex PCR; TCRdb holds only in-frame clones, not every one. The DNA was the basis for D and trimming; V, J and clone size are from that table. The table gives tens of thousands of clones; the top ten clones make up around 26% of it. For this clone: Its antigen is not identified.

Trimming removed 5 bases at V and 2 bases at J, with 16 bases between. This CDR3 has 15 amino acids. Germline lookup yields CDR1 SGHAT and CDR2 FQNNGV. The J gene is TRBJ2-7, the V gene TRBV11-2, with a tentative D call TRBD1 (7 bases). Sequencing input: PBMCs. The sequence derives from a man aged 35 to 55 in good health and CMV-seropositive. CDR3 protein: CASSLWAGQTYEQYF. The DNA of the CDR3 is TGTGCCAGCAGCCTATGGGCGGGACAGACCTACGAGCAGTACTTC.